The 32 T cell receptor beta chains listed next were all sequenced from one sample in a study of post-analysis software for immune sequencing data. General study results and limits: Compared with controls, patients had more of about 5 TRBV segments, including TRBV5-6, TRBV5-1 and TRBV20-1.

Unique molecular identifiers tagged the TCR beta cDNA libraries. One entry per CDR3 protein, called by TCRdb with MiXCR from the PCR reads. The table records a few hundred thousand distinct CDR3 sequences, about 38% of them present only once. These receptors' antigens are unknown. Sample: blood. Source of these receptors: a girl aged 10 to 17 with multiple sclerosis.

This clonotype was recorded at least ten times. V and J are TRBV19 and TRBJ1-2; possibly TRBD1 for D (6 bases). The CDR3 is made up of 12 amino acids. The V end was cut by 8 bases, the J end by 2 bases, with 9 bases between. The V gene's germline CDR1 is LNHDA and CDR2 SQIVND (reference sequence). The CDR3 loop is CASDDRNYGYTF. For the CDR3, the DNA is TGTGCCAGTGACGACAGGAACTATGGCTACACCTTC.

The V and J genes are TRBV4-1 and TRBJ2-1; D possibly corresponds to TRBD1 (5 bases). The CDR3 is 17 amino acids. Germline V CDR1 and CDR2: MGHRA, YSYEKL. Trimming stripped 4 bases from V and 3 bases from J, with 19 bases between. The CDR3 DNA is TGCGCCAGCAGCCCCGGCAGGGTACATTTTCTCTACAATGAGCAGTTCTTC. Encoded protein: CASSPGRVHFLYNEQFF.

Many counts were recorded for this clonotype. This sequence joins TRBV4-1 and TRBJ1-5; 8 bases map to TRBD1. This CDR3 contains 19 residues. Germline-derived CDR1 and CDR2 are MGHRA and YSYEKL. After removal of 2 bases from V and 0 bases from J, the junction contained 12 bases not matched to a gene. The DNA of the CDR3 is TGCGCCAGCAGCCAACAGGACAGGGCCGGGGGGTTTAGCAATCAGCCCCAGCATTTT. Residues: CASSQQDRAGGFSNQPQHF.

Details on this clonotype: A single base separates this from a much larger clone, so it may be a read error. The chain links TRBV20-1 to TRBJ1-2; D not resolved. This CDR3 is built from 14 residues. Deletions cut 1 base from V and 0 bases from J, with 9 bases between. Germline-derived CDR1 and CDR2 are DFQATT and SNEGSKA (reference sequence). DNA for the CDR3: TGCAGTGCTAGAGCACAGCGGTCTAACTATGGCTACACCTTC. Its protein is CSARAQRSNYGYTF.

This clonotype was observed a few times. The chain carries TRBV20-1 and TRBJ1-4; D is unresolved. The CDR3 is 13 amino acids. Germline CDR1 and CDR2: DFQATT and SNEGSKA (reference sequence). V shed 4 bases and J shed 3 bases, with 9 bases lying between them. CDR3 protein: CSATMRANEKLFF. The CDR3 coding sequence is TGCAGTGCTACAATGAGGGCTAATGAAAAACTGTTTTTT.

This clonotype was observed a few times. The chain employs TRBV6-2 or TRBV6-3 and TRBJ1-5; tentative D call: TRBD1 (5 bases). Trimming took off 3 bases at V and 6 bases at J, with 15 bases between the two ends. This CDR3 spans 15 amino acids. Germline lookup yields CDR1 MNHEY and CDR2 SVGEGT. The CDR3 nucleotides are TGTGCCAGCAGTTATCCAGGGTCGGGAAGTCAGCCCCAGCATTTT. Amino acids: CASSYPGSGSQPQHF.

This clonotype was recorded many times. V usage is TRBV20-1 and J usage is TRBJ1-1; the match to TRBD1 covers 11 bases. In germline, CDR1 is DFQATT, CDR2 SNEGSKA (reference sequence). The V segment lost 0 bases and the J segment 6 bases; nucleotides outside the gene matches: 3. This CDR3 is 14 amino acids long. The CDR3 DNA follows: TGCAGTGCTAGAGATCCGGGACAGGGGGCTGAAGCTTTCTTT. This translates into CSARDPGQGAEAFF.

The J gene is TRBJ1-5, the V gene TRBV28; maybe TRBD1 (5 bases). CDR1 MDHEN and CDR2 SYDVKM come from the germline V gene. This CDR3 comprises 19 residues. The germline V and J ends were trimmed by 3 bases and 1 base, with 22 bases remaining between them. DNA of the CDR3: TGTGCCAGCAGTTTTCCCGATGACAGTGCAATCCAAAGCAATCAGCCCCAGCATTTT. This translates into CASSFPDDSAIQSNQPQHF.

The sample holds a few counts of this clonotype. The CDR3 region has the DNA TGCAGCACTACTCGGCAGGGACTAGCGGTCTACAATGAGCAGTTCTTC. Amino acids: CSTTRQGLAVYNEQFF. The chain couples TRBV20-1 to TRBJ2-1; 11 positions match TRBD2. Looked up from germline, CDR1 is DFQATT and CDR2 is SNEGSKA (reference sequence). CDR3 length equals 16 residues.

The CDR3 protein is CASSDRGQETQYF. The DNA of the CDR3 is TGTGCCAGCAGTGACAGGGGCCAAGAGACCCAGTACTTC. The chain links TRBV7-9 to TRBJ2-5, with 8 bases matching TRBD1. The CDR3 covers 13 residues. Germline CDR1 and CDR2: SEHNR and FQNEAQ (reference sequence). V dropped 6 bases and J dropped 1; count of bases not matched to a gene: 1.

This clonotype was picked up many times. A read error may produce the germline difference seen at one junction end. This chain uses TRBV5-1 with TRBJ2-5; D remains ambiguous. CDR1 and CDR2 (germline): SGHRS, YFSETQ. The length of the CDR3 is 12 residues. The CDR3: CASSLAAETQYF. CDR3 coding DNA: TGTGCCAGCAGTTTAGCTGCAGAGACCCAGTACTTC.

This clonotype came up many times. The CDR3 DNA reads as TGTGCCAGCAGCGTGGGACTAGCGGGAGCGAGTATCGAGACCCAGTACTTC. Translated, it gives CASSVGLAGASIETQYF. V is TRBV9 and J is TRBJ2-5; the match to TRBD2 covers 14 bases. The CDR3 consists of 17 residues. V gave up 2 bases and J gave up 5 bases; unmatched junction bases: 8. Germline assignment: CDR1 SGDLS and CDR2 YYNGEE. Looking up the rest from reference TRBV9 and TRBJ2-5 gives the full variable domain: DSGVTQTPKHLITATGQRVTLRCSPRSGDLSVYWYQQSLDQGLQFLIQYYNGEERAKGNILERFSAQQFPDLHSELNLSSLELGDSALYFCASSVGLAGASIETQYFGPGTRLLVL.

Many counts were recorded for this clonotype. J is TRBJ2-3 and V is TRBV7-2; 9 bases are shared with TRBD2. The germline V gene has CDR1 SGHTA and CDR2 FQGNSA. The CDR3 covers 17 residues. With V trimmed by 4 bases and J by 2 bases, 10 bases remained unmatched. CDR3 coding DNA: TGTGCCAGCAGCTCCATTAGCGGGAGTGTAAACACAGATACGCAGTATTTT. This codes for CASSSISGSVNTDTQYF.

V usage is TRBV18 and J usage is TRBJ1-5, with unresolved D. The CDR3 is 14 amino acids. V shed 6 bases and J shed 3 bases, with 12 bases lying between them. Germline V gives CDR1 KGHSH, CDR2 LQKENI. The CDR3: CASSPGEYNQPQHF. CDR3 nucleotides: TGTGCCAGCTCCCCCGGGGAGTACAATCAGCCCCAGCATTTT. Complete variable domain (other parts from reference TRBV18 and TRBJ1-5): NAGVMQNPRHLVRRRGQEARLRCSPMKGHSHVYWYRQLPEEGLKFMVYLQKENIIDESGMPKERFSAEFPKEGPSILRIQQVVRGDSAAYFCASSPGEYNQPQHFGDGTRLSIL.

The table lists this clonotype with many counts. The rearrangement joins TRBV7-9 to TRBJ2-1; 7 bases agree with TRBD2. With 3 bases clipped from V and 7 bases from J, the junction kept 12 bases outside the gene matches. This CDR3 spans 16 amino acids. Germline values: CDR1 SEHNR, CDR2 FQNEAQ (reference sequence). The DNA of the CDR3 is TGTGCCAGCAGCTTTGCTGCGGCGGGAGTGATGAATGAGCAGTTCTTC. Residues: CASSFAAAGVMNEQFF.

CDR3 in DNA: TGTGCCACCAGTGATTTCGGAGGGGACAGGGAGACCCAGTACTTC. It encodes CATSDFGGDRETQYF. The chain couples TRBV24-1 to TRBJ2-5; TRBD1 aligns across 8 bases. The V segment lost 1 base and the J segment 5 bases; nucleotides outside the gene matches: 5. Per the germline V gene, CDR1 is KGHDR and CDR2 is SFDVKD. The CDR3 totals 15 residues.

This clonotype was detected ten times or more. The rearrangement joins TRBV6-5 to TRBJ1-5; D not certain. Trimming took 5 bases from V and 0 from J, leaving 5 bases between them. Germline assignment: CDR1 MNHEY and CDR2 SVGAGI. This CDR3 is 13 amino acids long. CDR3 protein: CASSLSSNQPQHF. In DNA, the CDR3 is TGTGCCAGCAGTCTCAGTAGCAATCAGCCCCAGCATTTT.

This clonotype has ten or more counts. The chain is built from TRBV5-1 and TRBJ1-4; D is possibly TRBD1 (5 bases). The V end lost 4 bases, the J end lost 3 bases, and 16 bases lay between the germline ends. This CDR3 has 16 residues. Germline loops: CDR1 SGHRS, CDR2 YFSETQ. CDR3 nucleotides: TGCGCCAGCAGCGCCGGGACGGCCGCGGCTAATGAAAAACTGTTTTTT. Its translation: CASSAGTAAANEKLFF.

The sample holds many counts of this clonotype. V is TRBV4-1 and J is TRBJ1-2; D unclear. This CDR3 spans 13 amino acids. CDR1 is MGHRA, CDR2 YSYEKL, per germline. V was clipped by 3 bases and J by 1 base, with 6 bases between them. The CDR3 nucleotides read TGCGCCAGCAGCCAGGAGGTTAACTATGGCTACACCTTC. Translating it yields CASSQEVNYGYTF.

For this clonotype: One base away lies a much larger clone, so this may be a sequencing read error. The chain has TRBV20-1 and TRBJ1-1; 7 bases line up with TRBD1. The trim removed 3 bases at V and 10 bases at J, leaving 14 bases unmatched. The CDR3 is 14 amino acids. Germline V CDR1 and CDR2: DFQATT, SNEGSKA (reference sequence). The CDR3 region has the DNA TGCAGTGCTAGTTTGGAACAGGGGAACGGTCGAGCTTTCTTT. Its translation: CSASLEQGNGRAFF.

Notes on this clonotype: A much larger clone differs from this one at a single base, so this may be a read error. The V call is TRBV6-2 or TRBV6-3, the J call TRBJ2-7, with TRBD2 matching over 7 bases. The DNA end favors TRBJ2-5, so the J call may be wrong. CDR3 size: 18 residues. The germline V gene has CDR1 MNHEY and CDR2 SVGEGT. The CDR3 sequence is CASSYPPLARGLKETQYF. The CDR3 DNA follows: TGTGCCAGCAGTTACCCCCCACTAGCGAGAGGGTTGAAGGAGACCCAGTACTTC.

This clonotype was detected a few times. The J gene is TRBJ2-5, the V gene TRBV5-1; D possibly matches TRBD1 or TRBD2 (6 bases each). CDR1 SGHRS and CDR2 YFSETQ come from the germline V gene. V lost 4 bases, J lost 11 bases, and 21 bases lay in between. This CDR3 region has 14 residues. DNA of the CDR3: TGCGCCAGCAGCCTGGAGGGACATTTCAATGAGCAGTACTTC. Translating it yields CASSLEGHFNEQYF.

In its sample, this clonotype was seen a few times. A much larger clone sits a single nucleotide away, making a read error possible. This chain connects TRBV20-1 to TRBJ2-7; D perhaps matches TRBD1 (6 bases). Germline CDR1 reads DFQATT; CDR2 reads SNEGSKA (reference sequence). Between the trimmed V and J ends, which lost 2 bases and 2 bases, there was a span of 13 bases. CDR3 size: 14 residues. The CDR3 DNA is TGCAGTGCTAGACGCCGGGACACCGCCTACGAGCAGTACTTC. Translating gives CSARRRDTAYEQYF.

As for this clonotype: A read error may produce the germline difference seen at one junction end. J is TRBJ2-7 and V is TRBV18; D call uncertain. Germline V lookup: CDR1 KGHSH, CDR2 LQKENI. The CDR3 runs 12 residues. CDR3 in amino acids: CTSSPGTYEQYF. The CDR3 bases are TGTACCAGCTCACCCGGCACCTACGAGCAGTACTTC.

This clonotype came up a few times. A read error may be the cause here, since a much bigger clone is one base away. V is TRBV6-2 or TRBV6-3 and J is TRBJ2-6; no firm D call. CDR1 is MNHEY, CDR2 SVGEGT, per germline. Trimming removed 4 bases from V and 0 bases from J, with 10 bases in between. This CDR3 is 16 amino acids long. The CDR3 bases are TGTGCCAGCAGTTGCCAGTCTTTCTCTGGGGCCAACGTCCTGACTTTC. This translates into CASSCQSFSGANVLTF.

This clonotype was seen at least ten times. The chain links TRBV25-1 to TRBJ2-7; 7 bases map to TRBD2. Germline V CDR1 and CDR2: MGHDK, SYGVNS. Germline trimming cut 3 bases from V and 9 bases from J; bases unmatched to any gene: 5. The CDR3 length is 12 residues. DNA of the CDR3: TGTGCCAGCAGTGACCTTTCGGGAGGGCAGTACTTC. It translates to CASSDLSGGQYF.

In the case of this clonotype: At one boundary the junction diverges from the germline segment, which might be a read error. This rearrangement joins TRBV12-3 or TRBV12-4 to TRBJ2-1, with no clear D. The CDR3 extends over 15 amino acids. The CDR3 spells CTSSQGRSSYNERFF. The CDR3, as DNA: TGTACCAGCAGTCAAGGCCGGAGCTCCTACAATGAGCGGTTCTTC.

This clonotype was seen a few times. CDR3 nucleotides: TGTGCCAGCAGTGAAAGCGGGGGCCCCTACAATGAGCAGTACTTC. Translating it yields CASSESGGPYNEQYF. The V and J genes are TRBV12-3 or TRBV12-4 and TRBJ2-1, with TRBD2 matching 8 bases. Near its end, the DNA agrees better with TRBJ2-7, so the J call may be wrong. The CDR3 extends over 15 amino acids.

This clonotype came up many times. CDR3 loop: CSVWTGAGYTF. For the CDR3, the DNA is TGCAGCGTTTGGACAGGGGCTGGCTACACCTTC. The rearrangement uses TRBV29-1 and TRBJ1-2; 9 bases fit TRBD1. The CDR3 is made up of 11 amino acids. Trimming took 5 bases from V and 7 from J; bases not matched to a gene: 2. Germline V gene sequence: CDR1 SQVTM, CDR2 ANQGSEA.

V usage is TRBV12-3 or TRBV12-4 and J usage is TRBJ2-1; D uncertain. V was trimmed by 4 bases and J by 6 bases, leaving 13 bases between them. The CDR3 is 14 amino acids. Here the CDR3 reads CASSSRKGCNEQFF. In DNA form, the CDR3 reads TGTGCCAGCAGTTCCCGAAAAGGCTGCAATGAGCAGTTCTTC.

In its sample, this clonotype was seen once. The chain uses TRBV19 and TRBJ2-7; D gene uncertain. The DNA end favors TRBJ2-5, so the J call may be wrong. The CDR3 covers 13 residues. Germline V gives CDR1 LNHDA, CDR2 SQIVND (reference sequence). CDR3 residues: CASSISSQETQYF. DNA of the CDR3: TGTGCCAGTAGTATATCCAGTCAAGAGACCCAGTACTTC.

This clonotype occurred a few times. The gene calls are TRBV12-3 or TRBV12-4 and TRBJ2-2, with 7 bases fitting TRBD2. V shed 6 bases and J 7 bases; nucleotides not matched to a gene: 5. The CDR3 length is 13 residues. CDR3 sequence: CASSGTSVGELFF. The CDR3 coding sequence is TGTGCCAGCAGCGGAACTAGCGTCGGGGAGCTGTTTTTT.